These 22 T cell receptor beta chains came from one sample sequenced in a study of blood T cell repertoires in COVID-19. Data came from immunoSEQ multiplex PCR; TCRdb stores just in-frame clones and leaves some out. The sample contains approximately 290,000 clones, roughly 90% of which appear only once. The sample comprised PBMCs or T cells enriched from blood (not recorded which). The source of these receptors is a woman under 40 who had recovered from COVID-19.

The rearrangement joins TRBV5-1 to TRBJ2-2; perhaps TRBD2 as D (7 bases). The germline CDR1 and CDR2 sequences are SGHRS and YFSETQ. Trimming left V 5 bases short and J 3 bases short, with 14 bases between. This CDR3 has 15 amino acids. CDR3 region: CASSRAGADTGELFF. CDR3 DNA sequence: TGCGCCAGCAGTCGCGCGGGGGCAGACACCGGGGAGCTGTTTTTT.

CDR3 nucleotide sequence: TGCAGTGCTGGAACTGAGCGAGACCAGTTCTTC. This encodes CSAGTERDQFF. The chain employs TRBV20-1 and TRBJ2-1; D remains ambiguous. CDR3 length: 11 amino acids. Trimming pared 5 bases from V and 13 bases from J, leaving 15 bases between. Germline loops: CDR1 DFQATT, CDR2 SNEGSKA (reference sequence).

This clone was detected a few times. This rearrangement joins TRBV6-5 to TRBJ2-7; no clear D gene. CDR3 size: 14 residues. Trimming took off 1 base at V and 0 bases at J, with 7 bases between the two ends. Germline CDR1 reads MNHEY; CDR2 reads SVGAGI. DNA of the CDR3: TGTGCCAGCAGTTACTACGGTAGCTCCTACGAGCAGTACTTC. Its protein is CASSYYGSSYEQYF.

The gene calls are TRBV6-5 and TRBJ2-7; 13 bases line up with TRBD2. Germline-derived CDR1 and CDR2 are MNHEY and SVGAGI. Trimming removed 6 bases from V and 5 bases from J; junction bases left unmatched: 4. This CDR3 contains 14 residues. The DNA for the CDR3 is TGTGCCAGCAGGGGACTAGCGGGACGAGACGAGCAGTACTTC. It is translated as CASRGLAGRDEQYF.

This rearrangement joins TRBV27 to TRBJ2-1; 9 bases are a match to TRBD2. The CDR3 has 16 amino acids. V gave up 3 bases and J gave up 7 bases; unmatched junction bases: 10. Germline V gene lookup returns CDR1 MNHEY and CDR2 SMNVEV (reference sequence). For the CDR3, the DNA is TGTGCCAGCAGTTTTCTGAAAGCGGGGGGAGGGAATGAGCAGTTCTTC. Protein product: CASSFLKAGGGNEQFF.

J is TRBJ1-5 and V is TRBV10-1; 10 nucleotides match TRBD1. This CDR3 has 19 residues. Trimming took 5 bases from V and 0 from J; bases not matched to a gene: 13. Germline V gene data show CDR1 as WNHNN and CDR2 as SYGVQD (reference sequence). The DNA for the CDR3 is TGCGCCAGCAGTACCAGAACGGACAGGGGGAATTATAGCAATCAGCCCCAGCATTTT. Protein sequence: CASSTRTDRGNYSNQPQHF.

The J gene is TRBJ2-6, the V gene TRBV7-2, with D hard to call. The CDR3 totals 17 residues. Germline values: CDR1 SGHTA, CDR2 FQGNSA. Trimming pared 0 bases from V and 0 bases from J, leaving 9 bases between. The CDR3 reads CASSLATSISGANVLTF. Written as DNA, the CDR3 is TGTGCCAGCAGCTTAGCGACAAGTATCTCTGGGGCCAACGTCCTGACTTTC.

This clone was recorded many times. CDR3 DNA sequence: TGTGCCAGCAGCTTATCGAGTGACACGTATGGCTACACCTTC. As protein: CASSLSSDTYGYTF. The genes are TRBV11-2 and TRBJ1-2; D not certain. CDR1 SGHAT and CDR2 FQNNGV come from the germline V gene. The CDR3 runs to 14 residues. With 2 bases removed from V and 5 bases from J, the gap between germline ends came to 12 bases.

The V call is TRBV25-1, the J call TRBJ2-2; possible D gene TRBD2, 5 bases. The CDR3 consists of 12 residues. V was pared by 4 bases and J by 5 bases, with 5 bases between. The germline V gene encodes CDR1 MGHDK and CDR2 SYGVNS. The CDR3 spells CASSGGTGELFF. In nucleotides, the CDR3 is TGTGCCAGCAGTGGAGGGACCGGGGAGCTGTTTTTT.

The CDR3 DNA sequence: TGTGCCAGCGTCGTTTCGGGAAACAATCAGCCCCAGCATTTT. It is translated as CASVVSGNNQPQHF. V gene TRBV28 combines with J gene TRBJ1-5; D not certain. The CDR3 consists of 14 residues. V dropped 8 bases and J dropped 3 bases, with 14 bases sitting between them. Germline V CDR1 and CDR2: MDHEN, SYDVKM.

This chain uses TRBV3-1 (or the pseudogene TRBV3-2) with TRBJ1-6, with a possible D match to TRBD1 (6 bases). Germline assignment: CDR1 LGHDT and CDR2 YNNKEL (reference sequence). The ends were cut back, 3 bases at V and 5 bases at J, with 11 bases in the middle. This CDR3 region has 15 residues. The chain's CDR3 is CASSHGGADNSPLHF. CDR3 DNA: TGTGCCAGCAGCCATGGGGGGGCAGATAATTCACCCCTCCACTTT.

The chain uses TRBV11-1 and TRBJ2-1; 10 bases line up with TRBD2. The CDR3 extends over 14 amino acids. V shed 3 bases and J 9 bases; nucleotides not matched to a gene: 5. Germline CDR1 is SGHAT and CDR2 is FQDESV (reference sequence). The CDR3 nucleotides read TGTGCCAGCAGCTTGCTAGCGGGAGACGGTGAGCAGTTCTTC. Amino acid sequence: CASSLLAGDGEQFF.

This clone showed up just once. This chain's CDR3 is CASSLAGQGGETQYF. DNA of the CDR3: TGTGCCAGCAGTTTAGCGGGACAGGGGGGGGAGACCCAGTACTTC. This chain joins TRBV28 and TRBJ2-5; 11 bases are a match to TRBD1. The CDR3 runs 15 residues. The V and J ends lost 2 bases and 5 bases, in that order; junction bases with no gene match: 4. Germline V CDR1 and CDR2: MDHEN, SYDVKM.

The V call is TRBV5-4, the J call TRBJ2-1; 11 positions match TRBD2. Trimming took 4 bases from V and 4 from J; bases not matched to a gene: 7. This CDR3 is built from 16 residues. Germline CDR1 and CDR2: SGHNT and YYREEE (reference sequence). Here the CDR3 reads CASSSGTSGAYNEQFF. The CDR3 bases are TGTGCCAGCAGCAGTGGGACTAGCGGAGCTTACAATGAGCAGTTCTTC.

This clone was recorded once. CDR3 nucleotide sequence: TGTGCCAGCAGCTTTGGGACAGAGAACACCGGGGAGCTGTTTTTT. Amino acids: CASSFGTENTGELFF. The chain joins TRBV7-3 to TRBJ2-2; TRBD1 matches at 7 bases. The CDR3 covers 15 residues. The V gene's germline CDR1 is SGHTA and CDR2 FQGTGA. J gave up 1 base and V 3 bases, and 2 bases lay outside the gene matches. Full variable domain (outside the CDR3, taken from reference TRBV7-3 and TRBJ2-2): GAGVSQTPSNKVTEKGKYVELRCDPISGHTALYWYRQSLGQGPEFLIYFQGTGAADDSGLPNDRFFAVRPEGSVSTLKIQRTERGDSAVYLCASSFGTENTGELFFGEGSRLTVL.

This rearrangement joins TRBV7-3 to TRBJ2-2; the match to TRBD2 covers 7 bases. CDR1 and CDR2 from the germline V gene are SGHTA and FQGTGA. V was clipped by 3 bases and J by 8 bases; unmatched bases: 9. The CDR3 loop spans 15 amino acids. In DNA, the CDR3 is TGTGCCAGCAGCTTGCTAGCGGACATTGGAGGGGAGCTGTTTTTT. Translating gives CASSLLADIGGELFF. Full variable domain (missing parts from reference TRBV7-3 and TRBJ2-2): GAGVSQTPSNKVTEKGKYVELRCDPISGHTALYWYRQSLGQGPEFLIYFQGTGAADDSGLPNDRFFAVRPEGSVSTLKIQRTERGDSAVYLCASSLLADIGGELFFGEGSRLTVL.

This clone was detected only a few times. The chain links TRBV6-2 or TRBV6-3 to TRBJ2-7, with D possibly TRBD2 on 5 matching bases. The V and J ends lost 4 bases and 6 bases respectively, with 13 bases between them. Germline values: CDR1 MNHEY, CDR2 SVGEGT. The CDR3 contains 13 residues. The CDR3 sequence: CASSSTGITEQYF. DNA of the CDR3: TGTGCCAGCAGTTCAACGGGGATCACCGAGCAGTACTTC.

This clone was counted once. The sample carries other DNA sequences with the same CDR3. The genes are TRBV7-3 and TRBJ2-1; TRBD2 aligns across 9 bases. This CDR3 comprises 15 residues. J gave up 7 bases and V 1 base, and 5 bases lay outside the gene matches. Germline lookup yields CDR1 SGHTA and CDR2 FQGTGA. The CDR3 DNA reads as TGTGCCAGCAGCTTAAGCGGGAGGGCCAGGAATGAGCAGTTCTTC. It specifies CASSLSGRARNEQFF.

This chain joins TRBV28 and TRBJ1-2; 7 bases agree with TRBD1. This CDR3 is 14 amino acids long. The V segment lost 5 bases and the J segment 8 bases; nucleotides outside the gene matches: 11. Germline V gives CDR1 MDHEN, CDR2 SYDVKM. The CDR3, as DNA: TGTGCCAGCAGTAGGACAGGCTTTAACGAGGGCTACACCTTC. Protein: CASSRTGFNEGYTF.

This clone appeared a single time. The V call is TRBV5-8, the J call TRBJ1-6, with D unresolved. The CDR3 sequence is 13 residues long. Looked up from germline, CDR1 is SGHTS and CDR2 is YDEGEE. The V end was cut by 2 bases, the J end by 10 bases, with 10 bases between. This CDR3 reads CASSFLTGSPLHF. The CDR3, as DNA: TGTGCCAGCAGCTTTCTGACGGGATCACCCCTCCACTTT.

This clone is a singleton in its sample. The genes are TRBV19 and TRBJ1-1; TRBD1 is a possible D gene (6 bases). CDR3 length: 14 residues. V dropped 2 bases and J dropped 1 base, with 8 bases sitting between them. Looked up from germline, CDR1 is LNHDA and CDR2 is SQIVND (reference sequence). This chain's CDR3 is CASSITGSNTEAFF. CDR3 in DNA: TGTGCCAGTAGTATAACAGGGTCGAACACTGAAGCTTTCTTT.

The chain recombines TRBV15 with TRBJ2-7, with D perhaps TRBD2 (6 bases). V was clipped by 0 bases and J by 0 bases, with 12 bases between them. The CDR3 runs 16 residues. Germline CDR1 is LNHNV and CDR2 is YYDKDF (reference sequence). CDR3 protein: CATSRDLGGISYEQYF. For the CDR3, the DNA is TGTGCCACCAGCAGAGACTTGGGGGGAATCTCCTACGAGCAGTACTTC. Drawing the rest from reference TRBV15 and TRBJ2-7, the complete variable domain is DAMVIQNPRYQVTQFGKPVTLSCSQTLNHNVMYWYQQKSSQAPKLLFHYYDKDFNNEADTPDNFQSRRPNTSFCFLDIRSPGLGDTAMYLCATSRDLGGISYEQYFGPGTRLTVT.